This T cell receptor (beta chain) derives from a study of T cell responses to AZD1222 COVID-19 vaccine. The germline V gene encodes CDR1 MDHEN and CDR2 SYDVKM. This CDR3 is 15 amino acids long. V shed 7 bases and J shed 4 bases, with 17 bases lying between them. Clones were read by immunoSEQ multiplex PCR, and TCRdb kept only the in-frame ones, dropping some. The sample includes around 150,000 clones, roughly 90% of them seen just once. This specimen was peripheral blood, taken 28 days after the second AZD1222 dose. This TCR was recovered from an adult who received the AZD1222 COVID-19 vaccine. J is TRBJ2-1 and V is TRBV28, with D tentatively TRBD2 (6 bases). CDR3 protein: CASTIGRMRYNEQFF. The CDR3 DNA reads as TGTGCCAGCACCATCGGGAGAATGAGATACAATGAGCAGTTCTTC.